This T cell receptor beta chain comes out of a study of T-cell reconstitution after alpha-beta-depleted transplantation in children. The ends lost 3 bases at V and 7 bases at J; junction bases unmatched: 10. The CDR3 loop spans 16 amino acids. Germline CDR1 and CDR2: SGDLS and YYNGEE. This clonotype was seen repeatedly, ten times or more. Unique molecular identifiers featured in how the TCRbeta library was prepared. TCRdb re-called the PCR reads with MiXCR, one entry per CDR3 protein. The sample carries over 550,000 distinct CDR3 sequences, over 9.5% recorded once. Here the sequenced sample was PBMCs from the stem cell graft donor, taken from the stem cell graft. The chain links TRBV9 to TRBJ2-2, with 9 nucleotides matching TRBD2. The TCR sequence derives from a human donor who donated a stem cell graft to a child with acute myeloid leukemia. The CDR3 here is CASSARPKAGGGELFF. The CDR3 coding sequence is TGTGCCAGCAGCGCCCGCCCGAAAGCGGGAGGCGGGGAGCTGTTTTTT.